Sequencing of this TCR beta chain was carried out in a study of cytomegalovirus exposure and HLA in healthy donors. For this clone: Its antigen is unknown.

Primers for the PCR totalled 60 Vbeta and 13 Jbeta. The data were produced by immunoSEQ multiplex PCR, yet TCRdb's version contains in-frame clones alone and is incomplete. The sample gives some 130,000 clones, around 82% of which show up once; approximately 1.2% is in the top ten. Overall study findings and caveats: The number of N-insertions in an Asian-associated ancestry cluster was reportedly below the roughly 670-donor mean in a later analysis.

CDR3 length: 15 amino acids. Germline V gene data show CDR1 as SGHRS and CDR2 as YFSETQ. V dropped 0 bases and J dropped 5; count of bases not matched to a gene: 8. This clonotype was sampled from a man aged 45-60 years in good health and CMV-seronegative. The chain combines TRBV5-1 with TRBJ2-7, with TRBD2 matching 7 bases. Specimen: PBMCs. The CDR3 DNA follows: TGCGCCAGCAGCTTGGCTAGCGGAGCCTCGGACGAGCAGTACTTC. It codes for CASSLASGASDEQYF. The full variable domain, completed using reference TRBV5-1 and TRBJ2-7, is KAGVTQTPRYLIKTRGQQVTLSCSPISGHRSVSWYQQTPGQGLQFLFEYFSETQRNKGNFPGRFSGRQFSNSRSEMNVSTLELGDSALYLCASSLASGASDEQYFGPGTRLTVT.